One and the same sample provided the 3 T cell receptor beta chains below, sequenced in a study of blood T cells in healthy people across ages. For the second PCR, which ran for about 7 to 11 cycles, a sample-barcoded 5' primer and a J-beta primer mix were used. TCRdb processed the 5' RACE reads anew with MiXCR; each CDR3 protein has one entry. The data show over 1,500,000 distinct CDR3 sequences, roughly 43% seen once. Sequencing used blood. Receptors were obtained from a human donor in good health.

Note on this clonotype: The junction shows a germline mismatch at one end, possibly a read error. Here the CDR3 DNA reads TGCGCCAGCAGCCAAGAGCCGGGGTTTGCGGAGACCCGGTACTTC. Amino acids: CASSQEPGFAETRYF. The chain recombines TRBV4-3 with TRBJ2-5; the D gene is possibly TRBD2 (5 bases). Germline loops: CDR1 LGHNA, CDR2 YSLEER. The CDR3 is 15 amino acids.

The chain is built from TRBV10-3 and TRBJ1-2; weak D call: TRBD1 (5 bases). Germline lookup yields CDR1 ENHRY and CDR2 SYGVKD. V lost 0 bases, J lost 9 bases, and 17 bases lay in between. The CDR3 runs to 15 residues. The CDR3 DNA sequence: TGTGCCATCAGTGAGTCGATCGCGGGGGGTTTGCGCTACACCTTC. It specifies CAISESIAGGLRYTF.

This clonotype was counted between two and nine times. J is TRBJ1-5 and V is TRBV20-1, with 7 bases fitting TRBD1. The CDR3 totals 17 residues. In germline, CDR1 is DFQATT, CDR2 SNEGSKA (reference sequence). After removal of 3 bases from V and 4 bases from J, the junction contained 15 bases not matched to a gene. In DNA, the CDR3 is TGCAGTGCTAGGCAGATGTGGGACAGAGCAAGAAATCAGCCCCAGCATTTT. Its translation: CSARQMWDRARNQPQHF.